The 5 T cell receptor beta chains below were found in one sample sequenced in a study of radiation and T cells in renal cell carcinoma. Indicated treatment: treatment-naive control, cytoreductive nephrectomy. Sequenced by immunoSEQ multiplex PCR; TCRdb stores in-frame clones only, minus some. The sample includes 15,000 to 19,000 clones, approximately 50% of them seen just once. The sample in question was tumor tissue, obtained from a patient whose treatment was nephrectomy without radiotherapy. These receptors were taken from a man over 45 with renal cell carcinoma.

This clone was observed a few times. The V gene is TRBV5-5, the J gene TRBJ1-2; TRBD1 agrees at 11 bases. With 1 base clipped from V and 4 bases from J, the junction kept 3 bases outside the gene matches. Germline loops: CDR1 SGHKS, CDR2 YYEKEE (reference sequence). This CDR3 has 15 amino acids. CDR3: CASSLLGTGGYGYTF. For the CDR3, the DNA is TGTGCCAGCAGCTTGCTTGGGACAGGGGGCTATGGCTACACCTTC.

This sequence joins TRBV5-1 and TRBJ2-7; tentatively, D is TRBD1 (6 bases). CDR1 is SGHRS, CDR2 YFSETQ, per germline. The CDR3 runs 15 residues. Deletions cut 2 bases from V and 2 bases from J, with 14 bases between. CDR3 amino acids: CASSFGSGHPYEQYF. For the CDR3, the DNA is TGCGCCAGCAGCTTTGGGTCGGGACACCCCTACGAGCAGTACTTC.

The genes are TRBV7-2 and TRBJ2-2, with 7 bases lining up with TRBD1. J lost 5 bases, V lost 4 bases, and 7 bases had no gene match. CDR3 length: 15 amino acids. Germline V gene sequence: CDR1 SGHTA, CDR2 FQGNSA. CDR3 sequence reads: CASSSQQGWTGELFF. DNA of the CDR3: TGTGCCAGCAGCTCGCAACAGGGGTGGACCGGGGAGCTGTTTTTT.

The V gene is TRBV7-2, the J gene TRBJ2-7; 10 nucleotides match TRBD2. This CDR3 is built from 15 residues. From germline, CDR1 is SGHTA and CDR2 FQGNSA. The ends lost 2 bases at V and 1 base at J; junction bases unmatched: 2. The DNA of the CDR3 is TGTGCCAGCAGCTTAAATAGCGGGGGGTCCTACGAGCAGTACTTC. Encoded protein: CASSLNSGGSYEQYF.

The chain has TRBV5-4 and TRBJ2-7, with no clear D. This CDR3 spans 15 amino acids. The V and J ends lost 4 bases and 4 bases respectively, with 18 bases between them. The germline V gene has CDR1 SGHNT and CDR2 YYREEE (reference sequence). CDR3 in DNA: TGTGCCAGCAGCCAAGATTTCCCTAAGATATACGAGCAGTACTTC. Translated: CASSQDFPKIYEQYF.